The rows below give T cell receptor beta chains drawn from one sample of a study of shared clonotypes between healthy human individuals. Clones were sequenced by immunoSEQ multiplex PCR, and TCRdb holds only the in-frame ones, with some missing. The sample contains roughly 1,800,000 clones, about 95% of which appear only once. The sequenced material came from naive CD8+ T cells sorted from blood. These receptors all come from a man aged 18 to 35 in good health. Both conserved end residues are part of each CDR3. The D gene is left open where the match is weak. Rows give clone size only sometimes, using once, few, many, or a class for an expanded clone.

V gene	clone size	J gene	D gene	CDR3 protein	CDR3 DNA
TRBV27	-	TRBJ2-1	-	CASTNNEQFF	TGTGCCAGCACCAACAATGAGCAGTTCTTC
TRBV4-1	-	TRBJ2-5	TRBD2	CASSQGIAGVQETQYF	TGCGCCAGCAGCCAAGGAATAGCGGGCGTCCAAGAGACCCAGTACTTC
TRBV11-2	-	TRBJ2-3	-	CASSPPYSDTQYF	TGTGCCAGCAGCCCCCCCTATTCAGATACGCAGTATTTT
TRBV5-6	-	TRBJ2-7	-	CASSFGTSYEQYF	TGTGCCAGCAGCTTCGGGACCTCCTACGAGCAGTACTTC
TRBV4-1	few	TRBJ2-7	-	CASSQGTTYEQYF	TGCGCCAGCAGCCAAGGGACAACCTACGAGCAGTACTTC
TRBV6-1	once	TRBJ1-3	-	CASSEGRISGNTIYF	TGTGCCAGCAGTGAAGGAAGGATCTCTGGAAACACCATATATTTT
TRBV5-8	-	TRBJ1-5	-	CASSPLRDELSNQPQHF	TGTGCCAGCAGTCCTCTCCGGGACGAATTAAGCAATCAGCCCCAGCATTTT
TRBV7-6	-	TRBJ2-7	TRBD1	CASSAGTGTPYEQYF	TGTGCCAGCAGCGCCGGGACAGGGACACCCTACGAGCAGTACTTC
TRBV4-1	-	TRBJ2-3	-	CASSQDGPDTQYF	TGCGCCAGCAGCCAAGACGGTCCAGATACGCAGTATTTT
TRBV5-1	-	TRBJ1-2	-	CASSLTGSQNYGYTF	TGCGCCAGCAGCTTGACGGGCAGCCAAAACTATGGCTACACCTTC
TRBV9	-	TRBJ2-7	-	CASSEEGHPSYEQYF	TGTGCCAGCAGCGAAGAGGGACATCCCTCCTACGAGCAGTACTTC
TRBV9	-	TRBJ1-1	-	CASSVAGIMNTEAFF	TGTGCCAGCAGCGTAGCAGGGATCATGAACACTGAAGCTTTCTTT
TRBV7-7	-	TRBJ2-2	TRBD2	CASSPGLAGDHTGELFF	TGTGCTAGCAGCCCGGGACTAGCGGGGGATCACACCGGGGAGCTGTTTTTT
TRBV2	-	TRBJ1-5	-	CASSEPGPAVQPQHF	TGTGCCAGCAGTGAACCAGGACCGGCGGTTCAGCCCCAGCATTTT
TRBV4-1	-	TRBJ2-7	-	CASSQAGGGTYEQYF	TGCGCCAGCAGCCAAGCTGGTGGGGGCACCTACGAGCAGTACTTC
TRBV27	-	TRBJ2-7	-	CASSFTGSYEQYF	TGTGCCAGCAGTTTCACCGGCTCCTACGAGCAGTACTTC
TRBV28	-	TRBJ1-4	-	CASHPWGLDDEKLFF	TGTGCCAGCCATCCCTGGGGGTTAGACGATGAAAAACTGTTTTTT
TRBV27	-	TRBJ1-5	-	CASSFDRYQPQHF	TGTGCCAGCAGTTTTGATCGGTATCAGCCCCAGCATTTT
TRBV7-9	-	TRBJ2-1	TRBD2	CASSPVGELAGSGEQFF	TGTGCCAGCAGTCCTGTAGGGGAACTAGCGGGATCGGGTGAGCAGTTCTTC
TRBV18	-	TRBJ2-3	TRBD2	CASSPTRGADTSTDTQYF	TGTGCCAGCTCACCGACGCGGGGGGCTGACACTAGCACAGATACGCAGTATTTT
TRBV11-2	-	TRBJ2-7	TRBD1	CASSLGQGIYEQYF	TGTGCCAGCAGCCTAGGACAGGGGATCTACGAGCAGTACTTC
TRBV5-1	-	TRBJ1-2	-	CASSLALSTGLSLGYTF	TGCGCCAGCAGCTTGGCTTTGTCGACAGGCCTCTCGCTAGGCTACACCTTC
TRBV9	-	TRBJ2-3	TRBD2	CASSPLSGRAGTDTQYF	TGTGCCAGCAGCCCCTTAAGCGGGAGGGCCGGGACAGATACGCAGTATTTT
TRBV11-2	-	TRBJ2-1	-	CASSYRVFEQFF	TGTGCCAGCAGCTACAGGGTTTTTGAGCAGTTCTTC
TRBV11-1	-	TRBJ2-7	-	CASSLGLSVPYEQYF	TGTGCCAGCAGCTTGGGTTTATCCGTTCCTTACGAGCAGTACTTC
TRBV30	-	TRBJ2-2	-	CAWSVMAPPTGELFF	TGTGCCTGGAGTGTCATGGCTCCCCCCACCGGGGAGCTGTTTTTT
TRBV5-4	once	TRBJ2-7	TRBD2	CASSSSGHPYEQYF	TGTGCCAGCAGCTCTAGCGGGCACCCCTACGAGCAGTACTTC
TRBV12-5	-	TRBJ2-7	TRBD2	CASGLGSGSNEQYF	TGTGCTAGTGGTTTGGGTAGCGGGAGCAACGAGCAGTACTTC
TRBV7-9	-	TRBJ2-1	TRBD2	CASSLAVSGSYNEQFF	TGTGCCAGCAGCTTAGCCGTTAGCGGGAGCTACAATGAGCAGTTCTTC